The 5 T cell receptor beta chains presented below share a single source sample, sequenced in a study of blood T cell repertoires in COVID-19. Produced via immunoSEQ multiplex PCR; TCRdb's table is partial and in-frame only. There are tens of thousands of clones in the sample; approximately 85% occur only once, and 14% lies in the top ten. The sequencing input was peripheral blood. The receptors derive from a human donor in a cohort sampled during active COVID-19.

This chain joins TRBV5-1 and TRBJ1-1, with 12 nucleotides matching TRBD1. The CDR3 is made up of 14 amino acids. The V segment lost 6 bases and the J segment 4 bases; nucleotides outside the gene matches: 4. The germline V gene encodes CDR1 SGHRS and CDR2 YFSETQ. The CDR3 sequence is CASTPGQGATEAFF. CDR3 DNA sequence: TGCGCCAGCACACCGGGACAGGGGGCCACTGAAGCTTTCTTT. Full variable domain (missing parts from reference TRBV5-1 and TRBJ1-1): KAGVTQTPRYLIKTRGQQVTLSCSPISGHRSVSWYQQTPGQGLQFLFEYFSETQRNKGNFPGRFSGRQFSNSRSEMNVSTLELGDSALYLCASTPGQGATEAFFGQGTRLTVV.

V gene TRBV4-1 combines with J gene TRBJ1-5, with D perhaps TRBD1 (5 bases). V was clipped by 0 bases and J by 0 bases, with 12 bases between them. CDR3 length: 17 residues. Per germline, CDR1 MGHRA and CDR2 YSYEKL. The CDR3 coding sequence is TGCGCCAGCAGCCAAGAGGCCCCGGGACTTAGCAATCAGCCCCAGCATTTT. Residues: CASSQEAPGLSNQPQHF.

The V and J genes are TRBV6-1 and TRBJ1-1, with 9 bases that match TRBD1. J lost 3 bases, V lost 6 bases, and 8 bases had no gene match. The CDR3 has 15 amino acids. Looked up from germline, CDR1 is MNHNS and CDR2 is SASEGT. This chain's CDR3 is CASRKQGAKDTEAFF. The DNA of the CDR3 is TGTGCCAGCAGGAAACAGGGGGCGAAGGACACTGAAGCTTTCTTT.

The chain recombines TRBV18 with TRBJ2-1; 10 bases are a match to TRBD2. J lost 3 bases, V lost 6 bases, and 11 bases had no gene match. The CDR3 contains 17 residues. Germline V CDR1 and CDR2: KGHSH, LQKENI. The CDR3 region is CASSPLRLAGRYNEQFF. In DNA form, the CDR3 reads TGTGCCAGCTCCCCCTTGAGACTAGCGGGCCGCTACAATGAGCAGTTCTTC.

V usage is TRBV10-2 and J usage is TRBJ2-7; TRBD2 matches 10 bases. Germline V gene sequence: CDR1 WSHSY, CDR2 SAAADI. V trimming: 7 bases; J trimming: 2 bases; junction bases outside the gene matches: 5. The CDR3 runs to 14 residues. The CDR3 here is CASKIAGGPYEQYF. For the CDR3, the DNA is TGCGCCAGCAAGATAGCGGGAGGCCCCTACGAGCAGTACTTC.